These 7 T cell receptor beta chains were sequenced from one sample in a study of cytomegalovirus exposure and HLA in healthy donors. The PCR had 60 Vbeta and 13 Jbeta primers. The method was immunoSEQ multiplex PCR; TCRdb's version includes in-frame clones alone and lacks a portion of them. Counted here are approximately 190,000 clones, approximately 70% occurring once; the ten biggest clones make up about 2.5%. The sequenced sample consisted of PBMCs. The source of these receptors is a man aged 40-49 years in good health and CMV-seropositive.

The chain links TRBV25-1 to TRBJ2-4; 7 bases line up with TRBD1. The J segment lost 1 base and the V segment lost 3 bases, leaving 0 bases of the junction unmatched. The CDR3 consists of 14 residues. CDR1 and CDR2 (germline): MGHDK, SYGVNS. The CDR3 bases are TGTGCCAGCAGTGAGACAGGGGCCAAAAACATTCAGTACTTC. It is translated as CASSETGAKNIQYF. The variable domain in full, with the rest retrieved from reference TRBV25-1 and TRBJ2-4, is EADIYQTPRYLVIGTGKKITLECSQTMGHDKMYWYQQDPGMELHLIHYSYGVNSTEKGDLSSESTVSRIRTEHFPLTLESARPSHTSQYLCASSETGAKNIQYFGAGTRLSVL.

This chain joins TRBV5-4 and TRBJ2-3; D may be TRBD1 (5 bases). Germline lookup yields CDR1 SGHNT and CDR2 YYREEE (reference sequence). The CDR3 consists of 13 residues. V dropped 5 bases and J dropped 0 bases, with 7 bases sitting between them. CDR3: CASSRGSTDTQYF. DNA for the CDR3: TGTGCCAGCAGTAGGGGAAGCACAGATACGCAGTATTTT.

This chain uses TRBV28 with TRBJ1-2; D gene unclear. Deletions cut 2 bases from V and 5 bases from J, with 6 bases between. Germline V lookup: CDR1 MDHEN, CDR2 SYDVKM. This CDR3 comprises 12 residues. The CDR3 loop reads CASSLPNYGYTF. The CDR3 DNA reads TGTGCCAGCAGTTTACCCAATTATGGCTACACCTTC.

The rearrangement links TRBV5-4 to TRBJ1-2, with 9 bases lining up with TRBD1. Per germline, CDR1 SGHNT and CDR2 YYREEE (reference sequence). V was pared by 4 bases and J by 5 bases, with 3 bases of the junction left unmatched. The length of the CDR3 is 13 residues. CDR3 protein: CASSLGTGYGYTF. The CDR3 region has the DNA TGTGCCAGCAGCCTCGGGACAGGGTATGGCTACACCTTC.

This clone was observed a few times. The rearrangement uses TRBV9 and TRBJ2-3; 8 bases line up with TRBD2. The germline gives CDR1 SGDLS, CDR2 YYNGEE. There are 17 residues in the CDR3. The junction had 11 bases not matched to a gene; V was cut back by 2 bases and J by 3 bases. DNA of the CDR3: TGTGCCAGCAGCGTCTTAGCGGGGTCCCAGGGGACAGATACGCAGTATTTT. Protein product: CASSVLAGSQGTDTQYF.

J is TRBJ1-2 and V is TRBV27; 11 nucleotides line up with TRBD1. In germline, CDR1 is MNHEY, CDR2 SMNVEV (reference sequence). The CDR3 consists of 14 residues. V shed 8 bases and J 4 bases; nucleotides not matched to a gene: 6. CDR3 residues: CASRGTGGPYGYTF. The CDR3 coding sequence is TGTGCCAGCCGCGGGACAGGGGGTCCCTATGGCTACACCTTC.

In its sample, this clone was seen a few times. The rearrangement uses TRBV5-6 and TRBJ1-2, with D unclear. There are 15 residues in the CDR3. CDR1 is SGHDT and CDR2 is YYEEEE in the germline V gene. Trimming shortened V by 0 bases and J by 7 bases, and 16 bases separated the two germline ends. CDR3: CASSLGRGGLGGYTF. CDR3 bases: TGTGCCAGCAGCTTGGGGAGAGGAGGATTAGGTGGCTACACCTTC.